Reported below is one TCR beta chain. CDR1 is SGHRS, CDR2 YFSETQ, per germline. This CDR3 spans 15 amino acids. V was clipped by 1 base and J by 4 bases, with 11 bases between them. Some clones are missing from TCRdb's copy, which holds only in-frame ones; the method was immunoSEQ multiplex PCR. The repertoire holds roughly 400,000 clones, with 88% as singletons. This entry comes from a study of blood T cell repertoires in COVID-19. The chain recombines TRBV5-1 with TRBJ1-4; perhaps TRBD1 as D (5 bases). The sequence was collected from a woman between 35 and 50 years old with acute COVID-19. The sample consisted of PBMCs or T cells enriched from blood (not recorded which). CDR3 DNA sequence: TGCGCCAGCAGCTTGATGCAGGGATATAATGAAAAACTGTTTTTT. It encodes CASSLMQGYNEKLFF.